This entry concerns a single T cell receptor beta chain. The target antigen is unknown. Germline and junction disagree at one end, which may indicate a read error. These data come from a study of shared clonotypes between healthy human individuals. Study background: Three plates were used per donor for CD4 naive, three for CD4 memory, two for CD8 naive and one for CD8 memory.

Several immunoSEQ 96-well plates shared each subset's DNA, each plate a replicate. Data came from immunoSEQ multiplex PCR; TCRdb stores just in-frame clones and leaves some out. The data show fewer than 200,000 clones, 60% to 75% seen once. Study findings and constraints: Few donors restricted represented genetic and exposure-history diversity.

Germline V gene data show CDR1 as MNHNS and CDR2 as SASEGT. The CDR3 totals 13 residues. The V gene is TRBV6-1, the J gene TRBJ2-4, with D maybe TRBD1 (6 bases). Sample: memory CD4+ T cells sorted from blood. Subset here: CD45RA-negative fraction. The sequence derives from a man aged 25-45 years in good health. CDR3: CASRRTAQNIQYF. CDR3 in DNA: TGTGCCAGCAGGCGGACAGCCCAAAACATTCAGTACTTC.